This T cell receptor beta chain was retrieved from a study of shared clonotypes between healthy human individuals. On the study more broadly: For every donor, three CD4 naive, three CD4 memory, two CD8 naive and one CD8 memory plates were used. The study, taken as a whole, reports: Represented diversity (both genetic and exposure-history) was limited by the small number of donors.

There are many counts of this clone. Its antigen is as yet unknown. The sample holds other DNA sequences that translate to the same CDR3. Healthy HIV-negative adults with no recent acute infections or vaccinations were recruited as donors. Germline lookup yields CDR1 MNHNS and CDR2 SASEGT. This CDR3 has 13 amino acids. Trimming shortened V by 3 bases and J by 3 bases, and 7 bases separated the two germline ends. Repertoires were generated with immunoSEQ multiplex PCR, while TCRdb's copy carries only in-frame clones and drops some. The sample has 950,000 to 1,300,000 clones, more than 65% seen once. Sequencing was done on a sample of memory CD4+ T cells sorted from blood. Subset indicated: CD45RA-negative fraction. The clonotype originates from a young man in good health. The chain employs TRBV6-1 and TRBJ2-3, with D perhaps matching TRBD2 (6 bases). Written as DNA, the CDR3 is TGTGCCAGCAGTGAGCGGGGAACAGATACGCAGTATTTT. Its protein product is CASSERGTDTQYF.